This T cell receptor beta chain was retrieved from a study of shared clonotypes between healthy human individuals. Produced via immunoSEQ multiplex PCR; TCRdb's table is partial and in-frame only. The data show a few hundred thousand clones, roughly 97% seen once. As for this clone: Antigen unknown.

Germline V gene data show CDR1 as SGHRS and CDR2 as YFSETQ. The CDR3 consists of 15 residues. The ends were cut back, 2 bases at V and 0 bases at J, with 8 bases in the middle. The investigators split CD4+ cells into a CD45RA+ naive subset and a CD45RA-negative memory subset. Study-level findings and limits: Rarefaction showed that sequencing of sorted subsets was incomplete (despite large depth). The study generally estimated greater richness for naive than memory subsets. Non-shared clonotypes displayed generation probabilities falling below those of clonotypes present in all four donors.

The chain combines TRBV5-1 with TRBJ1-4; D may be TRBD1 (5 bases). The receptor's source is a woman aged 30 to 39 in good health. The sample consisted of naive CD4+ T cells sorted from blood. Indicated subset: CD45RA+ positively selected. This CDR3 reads CASSLQDPTNEKLFF. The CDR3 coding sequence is TGCGCCAGCAGCTTACAGGACCCAACTAATGAAAAACTGTTTTTT. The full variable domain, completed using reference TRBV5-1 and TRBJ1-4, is KAGVTQTPRYLIKTRGQQVTLSCSPISGHRSVSWYQQTPGQGLQFLFEYFSETQRNKGNFPGRFSGRQFSNSRSEMNVSTLELGDSALYLCASSLQDPTNEKLFFGSGTQLSVL.